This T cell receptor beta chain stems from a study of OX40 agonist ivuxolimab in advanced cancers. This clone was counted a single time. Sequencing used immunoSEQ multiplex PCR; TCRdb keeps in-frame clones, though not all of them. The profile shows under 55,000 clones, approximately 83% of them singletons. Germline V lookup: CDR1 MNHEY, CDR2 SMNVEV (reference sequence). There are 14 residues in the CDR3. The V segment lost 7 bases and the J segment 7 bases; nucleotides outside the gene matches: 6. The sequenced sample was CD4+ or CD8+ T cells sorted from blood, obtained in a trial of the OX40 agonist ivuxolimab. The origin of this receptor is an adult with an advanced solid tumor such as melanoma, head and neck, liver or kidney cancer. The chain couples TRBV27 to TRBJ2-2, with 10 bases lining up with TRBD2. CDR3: CASTPSGSVGELFF. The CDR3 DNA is TGTGCCAGCACCCCTAGCGGGAGCGTCGGGGAGCTGTTTTTT.